This T cell receptor beta chain originates from a study of siplizumab effects on memory and regulatory T cells. Study results and caveats: Roughly 75-97% of proliferating clones (CD4+ or CD8+) could not be assigned a naive or memory phenotype. The alloresponse seemed to draw substantially on naive T cells, which appeared more diverse than memory cells.

Sequencing of each sample assayed approximately 110,000 TCR templates. Only in-frame clones appear in the TCRdb table, and some are missing; sequencing was by immunoSEQ multiplex PCR. The sample has 90,000 to 120,000 clones, 94% seen once; the top ten hold roughly 0.62%. Notes on this clone: Antigen: not known.

Material for sequencing was Tregs sorted from blood. This clonotype originated in a human donor in good health.

CDR3 coding DNA: TGTGCCAGCAGTGTATTAAGGGGACGGTCAAATGAAGCTTTCTTT. Its translation is CASSVLRGRSNEAFF. This chain uses TRBV2 with TRBJ1-1, with D possibly being TRBD1 (5 bases). This CDR3 region has 15 residues. Trimming left V 4 bases short and J 7 bases short, with 19 bases between. The germline V gene encodes CDR1 SNHLY and CDR2 FYNNEI.